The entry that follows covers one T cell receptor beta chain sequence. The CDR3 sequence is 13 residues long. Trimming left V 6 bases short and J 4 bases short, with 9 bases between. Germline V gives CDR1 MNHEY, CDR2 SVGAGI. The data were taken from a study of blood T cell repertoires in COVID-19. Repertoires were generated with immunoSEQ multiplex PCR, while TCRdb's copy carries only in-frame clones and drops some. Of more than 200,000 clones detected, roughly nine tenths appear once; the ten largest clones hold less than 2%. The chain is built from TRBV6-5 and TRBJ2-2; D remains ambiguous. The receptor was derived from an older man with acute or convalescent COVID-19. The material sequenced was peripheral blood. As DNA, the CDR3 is TGTGCCAGCAGCTCTCGCGGCACCGGGGAGCTGTTTTTT. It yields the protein CASSSRGTGELFF.